Below are 26 T cell receptor beta chains sequenced from a single sample in a study of blood T cell repertoires in COVID-19. Sequencing used immunoSEQ multiplex PCR; TCRdb keeps in-frame clones, though not all of them. The sample lists 200,000 to 250,000 clones; around 86% were seen once. Sequencing input: peripheral blood. These receptor sequences come from a man under 40 who had recovered from COVID-19.

The chain uses TRBV7-2 and TRBJ1-5; D not certain. V shed 2 bases and J shed 3 bases, with 8 bases lying between them. There are 14 residues in the CDR3. CDR1 is SGHTA, CDR2 FQGNSA, per germline. The CDR3 spells CASSLNNVNQPQHF. As DNA, the CDR3 is TGTGCCAGCAGCTTAAACAACGTCAATCAGCCCCAGCATTTT.

This clone was picked up one time. This chain uses TRBV20-1 with TRBJ2-7, with a possible D match to TRBD1 (6 bases). The V gene's germline CDR1 is DFQATT and CDR2 SNEGSKA (reference sequence). This CDR3 has 10 residues. CDR3 residues: CTQGSYEQYF. In nucleotides, the CDR3 is TGCACACAGGGTTCCTACGAGCAGTACTTC.

This chain connects TRBV28 to TRBJ1-5; 8 bases match TRBD1. The CDR3 extends over 13 amino acids. V dropped 6 bases and J dropped 4; count of bases not matched to a gene: 2. Germline V gene lookup returns CDR1 MDHEN and CDR2 SYDVKM. In nucleotides, the CDR3 is TGTGCCAGCAGGACAGGGGCAAATCAGCCCCAGCATTTT. It codes for CASRTGANQPQHF.

This clone was counted a single time. The chain has TRBV3-1 (or the pseudogene TRBV3-2) and TRBJ2-1, with TRBD2 as a possible D gene (7 bases). This CDR3 spans 15 amino acids. CDR1 and CDR2 from the germline V gene are LGHDT and YNNKEL (reference sequence). V lost 2 bases to trimming and J lost 6 bases, with 14 bases between them. The CDR3 nucleotides read TGTGCCAGCAGCCAATCAGTAGGGGGGGCCAATGAGCAGTTCTTC. Encoded protein: CASSQSVGGANEQFF.

In its sample, this clone was seen a few times. The CDR3 DNA reads as TGTGCCAGCAGCTTGGAGGGACTAGCGGTATCCGAGCAGTACTTC. This codes for CASSLEGLAVSEQYF. The chain employs TRBV5-5 and TRBJ2-7; the match to TRBD2 covers 11 bases. Germline V gene lookup returns CDR1 SGHKS and CDR2 YYEKEE (reference sequence). The CDR3 length is 15 residues. Unmatched junction bases numbered 5, after V lost 0 bases and J lost 6 bases.

This clone was observed a handful of times. This sequence joins TRBV27 and TRBJ1-1; 7 bases map to TRBD1. Germline V gives CDR1 MNHEY, CDR2 SMNVEV (reference sequence). The CDR3 has 15 residues. V lost 6 bases, J lost 7 bases, and 14 bases stayed unmatched. CDR3 region: CASRPMGRTGNEAFF. Here the CDR3 DNA reads TGTGCCAGCAGACCTATGGGCCGGACAGGTAATGAAGCTTTCTTT.

There are a few counts of this clone. The chain joins TRBV5-8 to TRBJ1-5; D unclear. V shed 4 bases and J shed 1 base, with 9 bases lying between them. Germline V gene data show CDR1 as SGHTS and CDR2 as YDEGEE. The CDR3 sequence is 14 residues long. CDR3 amino acids: CASSVGRSNQPQHF. The DNA for the CDR3 is TGTGCCAGCAGCGTGGGTCGGAGCAATCAGCCCCAGCATTTT.

The chain uses TRBV6-5 and TRBJ1-1; D is uncertain. Per the germline V gene, CDR1 is MNHEY and CDR2 is SVGAGI. V was trimmed by 7 bases and J by 1 base, leaving 10 bases between them. CDR3 length: 13 residues. In nucleotides, the CDR3 is TGTGCCAGCATCGACAACAAGAACACTGAAGCTTTCTTT. As protein: CASIDNKNTEAFF.

This chain connects TRBV5-8 to TRBJ2-7, with a weak D call TRBD1 (5 bases). The CDR3 is 13 residues long. Trimming cost V 4 bases and J 5 bases, with 13 bases left between them. Germline V gene sequence: CDR1 SGHTS, CDR2 YDEGEE. CDR3 protein: CASSTLTENEQYV. The CDR3, as DNA: TGTGCCAGCAGCACCCTGACAGAAAACGAGCAGTACGTC.

This clone was seen a single time. CDR3 protein: CASSTDRGIYNEQFF. CDR3 in DNA: TGCGCCAGCTCTACGGACAGGGGAATCTACAATGAGCAGTTCTTC. The genes are TRBV23-1 and TRBJ2-1; 9 bases are shared with TRBD1. TRBV23-1 is recorded as an ORF, its role being uncertain. There are 15 residues in the CDR3. V trimming: 8 bases; J trimming: 3 bases; junction bases outside the gene matches: 8.

The V and J genes are TRBV6-1 and TRBJ1-5, with 8 bases that match TRBD1. Germline CDR1 and CDR2: MNHNS and SASEGT. V lost 3 bases, J lost 11 bases, and 9 bases stayed unmatched. CDR3 length: 14 amino acids. The CDR3 sequence: CASSEGTGGSAQHF. CDR3 nucleotides: TGTGCCAGCAGTGAGGGAACAGGGGGATCAGCCCAGCATTTT.

The chain recombines TRBV2 with TRBJ2-5; 11 bases are a match to TRBD2. The CDR3 sequence is 15 residues long. CDR1 is SNHLY, CDR2 FYNNEI, per germline. Trimming at V came to 4 bases and at J to 4 bases, leaving 5 bases not matched to a gene. CDR3 nucleotides: TGTGCCAGCAGTGGGGCTAGCGGGGGGAGAGAGACCCAGTACTTC. Translation gives CASSGASGGRETQYF.

CDR3 region: CASSPGTGLTPLHF. CDR3 nucleotide sequence: TGTGCCAGCAGCCCTGGAACAGGGCTGACACCCCTCCACTTT. V is TRBV4-2 and J is TRBJ1-6; tentative D call: TRBD1 (6 bases). CDR1 is LGHNA and CDR2 is YNFKEQ in the germline V gene. Trimming pared 4 bases from V and 11 bases from J, leaving 15 bases between. The CDR3 runs to 14 residues.

The chain has TRBV18 and TRBJ1-5, with a weak D call TRBD1 (6 bases). The CDR3 has 13 residues. Germline V gene data show CDR1 as KGHSH and CDR2 as LQKENI. Trimming cost V 5 bases and J 2 bases, with 7 bases left between them. DNA for the CDR3: TGTGCCAGCTCATCAGGGGGCAATCAGCCCCAGCATTTT. This gives the protein CASSSGGNQPQHF.

The sample holds one count of this clone. The V call is TRBV4-1, the J call TRBJ2-1; TRBD2 matches at 8 bases. This CDR3 contains 16 residues. J gave up 3 bases and V 5 bases, and 9 bases lay outside the gene matches. The V gene's germline CDR1 is MGHRA and CDR2 YSYEKL. The CDR3 spells CASSEGLSGSYNEQFF. The CDR3 region has the DNA TGCGCCAGCAGCGAAGGCCTAAGCGGGAGCTACAATGAGCAGTTCTTC.

The V and J genes are TRBV6-5 and TRBJ1-5; 9 bases are shared with TRBD1. Losses at the gene ends were 4 bases for V and 4 bases for J; bases not matched to a gene: 5. CDR1 MNHEY and CDR2 SVGAGI come from the germline V gene. This CDR3 contains 15 residues. The CDR3 loop reads CASSLGTGINQPQHF. The CDR3 bases are TGTGCCAGCAGTTTAGGGACAGGGATTAATCAGCCCCAGCATTTT.

The chain combines TRBV6-2 or TRBV6-3 with TRBJ2-3, with 15 bases fitting TRBD2. Losses at the gene ends were 0 bases for V and 1 base for J; bases not matched to a gene: 8. The CDR3 is made up of 20 amino acids. Looked up from germline, CDR1 is MNHEY and CDR2 is SVGEGT. The CDR3 is CASSYSAWTSGGAGTDTQYF. The CDR3 DNA reads TGTGCCAGCAGTTACTCCGCGTGGACTAGCGGGGGGGCTGGCACAGATACGCAGTATTTT.

The chain is built from TRBV10-3 and TRBJ1-6; D is possibly TRBD1 (6 bases). CDR1 and CDR2 from the germline V gene are ENHRY and SYGVKD. The CDR3 covers 14 residues. V was cut by 6 bases and J by 6 bases, with 12 bases left in between. CDR3 protein: CAIRNIGGNSPLHF. CDR3 sequence (DNA): TGTGCCATCAGAAATATAGGGGGTAATTCACCCCTCCACTTT.

The J gene is TRBJ2-5, the V gene TRBV27; 11 nucleotides agree with TRBD1. CDR1 and CDR2 (germline): MNHEY, SMNVEV (reference sequence). J was trimmed by 5 bases and V by 3 bases; bases with no gene match: 20. The CDR3 length is 20 residues. CDR3 nucleotide sequence: TGTGCCAGCAGTTTTGCCCCTCAGAAGGACAGGGGGCTTGTTCTGGAGACCCAGTACTTC. Residues: CASSFAPQKDRGLVLETQYF.

The chain links TRBV2 to TRBJ1-6, with 12 bases identical to TRBD1. The germline V gene has CDR1 SNHLY and CDR2 FYNNEI. This CDR3 has 13 amino acids. Trimming at V came to 6 bases and at J to 10 bases, leaving 1 base not matched to a gene. CDR3 sequence (DNA): TGTGCCAGCAGGGGGACAGGGGGCTCACCCCTCCACTTT. Encoded protein: CASRGTGGSPLHF.

The chain employs TRBV5-1 and TRBJ1-1, with 8 bases identical to TRBD1. The CDR3 totals 16 residues. In germline, CDR1 is SGHRS, CDR2 YFSETQ. Trimming cost V 3 bases and J 4 bases; bases outside gene matches: 11. CDR3 coding DNA: TGCGCCAGCAGCTCAGGACAGGGATTTTTGGGCACTGAAGCTTTCTTT. It specifies CASSSGQGFLGTEAFF.

The chain uses TRBV5-1 and TRBJ1-4; D possibly corresponds to TRBD1 (5 bases). In germline, CDR1 is SGHRS, CDR2 YFSETQ. The CDR3 sequence is 15 residues long. Trimming pared 4 bases from V and 7 bases from J, leaving 17 bases between. As DNA, the CDR3 is TGCGCCAGCAGCGCTGGGCGGGACGGCGCTGAAAAACTGTTTTTT. It codes for CASSAGRDGAEKLFF.

This chain connects TRBV5-4 to TRBJ1-1, with TRBD1 identical over 7 bases. V shed 4 bases, J shed 3 bases, and the junction held 6 bases outside the gene matches. In germline, CDR1 is SGHNT, CDR2 YYREEE (reference sequence). The CDR3 spans 14 residues. The CDR3 region is CASSAEDRDTEAFF. The CDR3 DNA reads as TGTGCCAGCAGCGCCGAAGACAGGGACACTGAAGCTTTCTTT.

This chain connects TRBV5-1 to TRBJ1-1, with 8 positions matching TRBD1. The J segment lost 5 bases and the V segment lost 0 bases, leaving 3 bases of the junction unmatched. Germline V gives CDR1 SGHRS, CDR2 YFSETQ. The CDR3 has 14 residues. The CDR3 loop is CASSLAQGGTEAFF. The CDR3 DNA is TGCGCCAGCAGCTTGGCACAGGGGGGGACTGAAGCTTTCTTT.

V and J are TRBV28 and TRBJ2-7, with 8 bases lining up with TRBD1. CDR3 length: 12 residues. CDR1 is MDHEN and CDR2 is SYDVKM in the germline V gene. With 4 bases clipped from V and 6 bases from J, the junction kept 2 bases outside the gene matches. This chain's CDR3 is CASSSGGVEQYV. The CDR3 DNA reads as TGTGCCAGCAGTTCAGGGGGCGTCGAGCAGTACGTC.

The V gene is TRBV5-5, the J gene TRBJ1-1; D not certain. The CDR3 extends over 14 amino acids. V was pared by 5 bases and J by 2 bases, with 13 bases between. Germline V gene sequence: CDR1 SGHKS, CDR2 YYEKEE (reference sequence). This CDR3 reads CASRDSNSNTEAFF. The CDR3 DNA is TGTGCCAGCAGGGATTCGAATAGCAACACTGAAGCTTTCTTT.